These 7 T cell receptor beta chains were sequenced from one sample in a study of blood T cell repertoires in COVID-19. The assay was immunoSEQ multiplex PCR, and TCRdb's table has in-frame clones only and misses some. Of approximately 46,000 clones in the sample, 73% were seen once. The sample taken for sequencing was peripheral blood. The receptors shown here come from a man older than 75 with acute or convalescent COVID-19.

Comment on this clone: The sample carries other DNA sequences with the same CDR3. V gene TRBV18 combines with J gene TRBJ1-2; 10 nucleotides match TRBD1. CDR1 KGHSH and CDR2 LQKENI come from the germline V gene. Trimming at V came to 6 bases and at J to 8 bases, leaving 6 bases not matched to a gene. The CDR3 contains 13 residues. For the CDR3, the DNA is TGTGCCAGCTCCCCGGACAGGGGGAACGGCTACACCTTC. Translation: CASSPDRGNGYTF. The variable domain in full, with the rest retrieved from reference TRBV18 and TRBJ1-2, is NAGVMQNPRHLVRRRGQEARLRCSPMKGHSHVYWYRQLPEEGLKFMVYLQKENIIDESGMPKERFSAEFPKEGPSILRIQQVVRGDSAAYFCASSPDRGNGYTFGSGTRLTVV.

The chain recombines TRBV18 with TRBJ2-1; D possibly corresponds to TRBD2 (6 bases). Per the germline V gene, CDR1 is KGHSH and CDR2 is LQKENI. The CDR3 runs to 13 residues. V lost 3 bases and J lost 9, with 12 bases in between. The CDR3 DNA follows: TGTGCCAGCTCACCGGACTATGGGGGTGAGCAGTTCTTC. Its protein is CASSPDYGGEQFF. Variable domain in full (rest from reference TRBV18 and TRBJ2-1): NAGVMQNPRHLVRRRGQEARLRCSPMKGHSHVYWYRQLPEEGLKFMVYLQKENIIDESGMPKERFSAEFPKEGPSILRIQQVVRGDSAAYFCASSPDYGGEQFFGPGTRLTVL.

The chain carries TRBV3-1 (or the pseudogene TRBV3-2) and TRBJ2-4; 7 bases match TRBD2. The CDR3 is 16 amino acids. Germline V CDR1 and CDR2: LGHDT, YNNKEL (reference sequence). Trimming cost V 1 base and J 0 bases; bases outside gene matches: 3. The CDR3 here is CASSQGSGGAKNIQYF. CDR3 nucleotides: TGTGCCAGCAGCCAAGGATCGGGAGGAGCCAAAAACATTCAGTACTTC.

The V call is TRBV28, the J call TRBJ2-7; 7 bases are a match to TRBD1. The CDR3 extends over 13 amino acids. Per germline, CDR1 MDHEN and CDR2 SYDVKM. Germline trimming cut 5 bases from V and 4 bases from J; bases unmatched to any gene: 5. The CDR3 sequence is CASSPRDRYEQYF. In DNA, the CDR3 is TGTGCCAGCAGTCCCCGGGACAGATACGAGCAGTACTTC.

This CDR3 is CASSGQGGKDGYTF. The CDR3 DNA follows: TGTGCCAGCAGCGGACAGGGGGGTAAGGATGGCTACACCTTC. This rearrangement joins TRBV6-5 to TRBJ1-2, with TRBD1 identical over 10 bases. Germline-derived CDR1 and CDR2 are MNHEY and SVGAGI. The CDR3 totals 14 residues. The V and J ends lost 6 bases and 6 bases, in that order; junction bases with no gene match: 7.

The chain couples TRBV4-1 to TRBJ2-5, with D tentatively TRBD1 (5 bases). CDR3 size: 14 residues. Germline V gives CDR1 MGHRA, CDR2 YSYEKL. V dropped 1 base and J dropped 5 bases, with 11 bases sitting between them. The CDR3, as DNA: TGCGCCAGCAGCCAAGGGCAGGGATTCGAGACCCAGTACTTC. Translation: CASSQGQGFETQYF.

The genes are TRBV2 and TRBJ1-5, with 10 bases fitting TRBD1. Trimming cost V 6 bases and J 7 bases; bases outside gene matches: 3. This CDR3 contains 13 residues. Germline V gives CDR1 SNHLY, CDR2 FYNNEI. CDR3 sequence reads: CASRTTGGQPQHF. In DNA, the CDR3 is TGTGCCAGCAGGACGACAGGGGGCCAGCCCCAGCATTTT.